The 6 T cell receptor beta chains below come from one sample, sequenced in a study of T cells after yellow fever vaccination. Each CDR3 protein is one row after TCRdb ran MiXCR on the 5' RACE reads. The sample comprises a few hundred thousand distinct CDR3 sequences, about 6% of which are singletons, and approximately 15% rests with the top ten. The source material was PBMCs, sampled 5 days after the yellow fever booster vaccination. These receptors originate from a man aged 25-45 years who received the YFV17D yellow fever vaccine.

The V call is TRBV18, the J call TRBJ2-1; D remains unclear. V lost 5 bases to trimming and J lost 4 bases, with 15 bases between them. CDR1 and CDR2 (germline): KGHSH, LQKENI. The CDR3 covers 15 residues. CDR3 protein: CASSLLPPEYNEQFF. As DNA, the CDR3 is TGTGCCAGCTCATTATTGCCACCGGAGTACAATGAGCAGTTCTTC. The variable domain in full, with the rest retrieved from reference TRBV18 and TRBJ2-1, is NAGVMQNPRHLVRRRGQEARLRCSPMKGHSHVYWYRQLPEEGLKFMVYLQKENIIDESGMPKERFSAEFPKEGPSILRIQQVVRGDSAAYFCASSLLPPEYNEQFFGPGTRLTVL.

In its sample, this clonotype was seen many times. The rearrangement joins TRBV15 to TRBJ1-1; no firm D call. Per the germline V gene, CDR1 is LNHNV and CDR2 is YYDKDF (reference sequence). This CDR3 has 13 residues. Deletions cut 6 bases from V and 0 bases from J, with 8 bases between. CDR3 residues: CATRATVNTEAFF. The CDR3 DNA reads TGTGCCACCAGGGCGACGGTGAACACTGAAGCTTTCTTT.

The chain has TRBV28 and TRBJ2-3, with unresolved D. Germline CDR1 MDHEN, CDR2 SYDVKM. The ends were cut back, 4 bases at V and 3 bases at J, with 14 bases in the middle. The CDR3 sequence is 15 residues long. The CDR3 loop reads CASSSYGIRTDTQYF. CDR3 DNA sequence: TGTGCCAGCAGTTCCTATGGGATCCGGACAGATACGCAGTATTTT.

This clonotype was observed at least ten times. The rearrangement uses TRBV7-9 and TRBJ1-2; 7 bases line up with TRBD1. The V segment lost 5 bases and the J segment 7 bases; nucleotides outside the gene matches: 10. CDR1 SEHNR and CDR2 FQNEAQ come from the germline V gene (reference sequence). CDR3 length: 14 amino acids. The CDR3 sequence is CASSPQGKGVGYTF. CDR3 nucleotides: TGTGCCAGCAGCCCACAGGGGAAAGGAGTTGGCTACACCTTC.

For this clonotype: One end of the junction is discordant with germline, which a read error may explain. This chain uses TRBV7-8 with TRBJ2-7; 7 bases are shared with TRBD1. Germline values: CDR1 SGHVS, CDR2 FQNEAQ. The CDR3 length is 16 residues. The CDR3 sequence: CASSLPRDSLSYEPYF. In DNA, the CDR3 is TGTGCCAGCAGCTTACCCCGGGACAGCCTGAGCTACGAGCCGTACTTC.

At least ten counts were recorded for this clonotype. The rearrangement links TRBV28 to TRBJ2-7; D may be TRBD2 (5 bases). The CDR3 spans 12 residues. V was pared by 11 bases and J by 4 bases, with 15 bases between. CDR1 is MDHEN, CDR2 SYDVKM, per germline. The DNA for the CDR3 is TGTGCCGCACGGGATCAAGGGTACGAGCAGTACTTC. This sequence encodes CAARDQGYEQYF. The full variable domain, in which reference TRBV28 and TRBJ2-7 provide the parts outside the CDR3, is DVKVTQSSRYLVKRTGEKVFLECVQDMDHENMFWYRQDPGLGLRLIYFSYDVKMKEKGDIPEGYSVSREKKERFSLILESASTNQTSMYLCAARDQGYEQYFGPGTRLTVT.